This is a list of T cell receptor beta chains from one sample in a study of OX40 agonist ivuxolimab in advanced cancers. The protocol was immunoSEQ multiplex PCR, while the TCRdb copy is restricted to in-frame clones and leaves out a portion. The sample shows roughly 80,000 clones, around 90% of them seen only once. The sequenced sample was CD4+ or CD8+ T cells sorted from blood, obtained in a trial of the OX40 agonist ivuxolimab. Receptor source: an adult with an advanced solid tumor such as melanoma, head and neck, liver or kidney cancer. The CDR3 runs from the conserved cysteine through the conserved F or W. Fields, in order: clone size, V gene, D gene, J gene, CDR3 protein, CDR3 DNA. D genes are given only for firm matches. Clone size appears in some rows only: once, few, many, or a class for an expanded clone.

abundance: .
v_gene: TRBV19
d_gene: TRBD1
j_gene: TRBJ1-1
CDR3aa: CASSIHGQASTEAFF
CDR3nt: TGTGCCAGTAGTATACACGGACAGGCCTCCACTGAAGCTTTCTTT

abundance: .
v_gene: TRBV11-2
d_gene: .
j_gene: TRBJ2-7
CDR3aa: CASSLSMGMQDEQYF
CDR3nt: TGTGCCAGCAGCTTATCAATGGGGATGCAGGACGAGCAGTACTTC

abundance: .
v_gene: TRBV9
d_gene: .
j_gene: TRBJ2-5
CDR3aa: CASSVVGSPDDTQYF
CDR3nt: TGTGCCAGCAGCGTAGTAGGCAGCCCCGACGACACCCAGTACTTC

abundance: .
v_gene: TRBV6-1
d_gene: TRBD1
j_gene: TRBJ1-1
CDR3aa: CASSPNTGDKTEAFF
CDR3nt: TGTGCCAGCAGCCCTAATACAGGGGATAAGACTGAAGCTTTCTTT

abundance: .
v_gene: TRBV19
d_gene: TRBD1
j_gene: TRBJ2-3
CDR3aa: CASSPGQGAMYF
CDR3nt: TGTGCCAGTTCCCCCGGACAGGGGGCGATGTATTTT

abundance: .
v_gene: TRBV28
d_gene: .
j_gene: TRBJ1-2
CDR3aa: CASSLGGWGPYGYTF
CDR3nt: TGTGCCAGCAGTTTAGGTGGGTGGGGACCGTATGGCTACACCTTC

abundance: .
v_gene: TRBV6-5
d_gene: .
j_gene: TRBJ1-6
CDR3aa: CASSYGQANSPLHF
CDR3nt: TGTGCCAGCAGTTACGGCCAGGCGAATTCACCCCTCCACTTT

abundance: .
v_gene: TRBV4-2
d_gene: TRBD2
j_gene: TRBJ2-3
CDR3aa: CASSPGLAGGPDTQYF
CDR3nt: TGTGCCAGCAGTCCGGGACTAGCGGGGGGGCCAGATACGCAGTATTTT

abundance: .
v_gene: TRBV10-1
d_gene: .
j_gene: TRBJ2-7
CDR3aa: CASSVSSYEQYF
CDR3nt: TGCGCCAGCAGTGTCAGCTCCTACGAGCAGTACTTC

abundance: .
v_gene: TRBV5-5
d_gene: .
j_gene: TRBJ2-2
CDR3aa: CASSLSGYSPGELFF
CDR3nt: TGTGCCAGCAGCTTAAGCGGGTATTCGCCCGGGGAGCTGTTTTTT

abundance: .
v_gene: TRBV5-1
d_gene: TRBD1
j_gene: TRBJ2-6
CDR3aa: CASSLQGDFGGANVLTF
CDR3nt: TGCGCCAGCAGCTTACAGGGGGATTTTGGTGGGGCCAACGTCCTGACTTTC

abundance: .
v_gene: TRBV7-6
d_gene: TRBD2
j_gene: TRBJ2-3
CDR3aa: CASSEGLAGVNTQYF
CDR3nt: TGTGCCAGCAGCGAGGGACTAGCGGGGGTAAATACGCAGTATTTT

abundance: .
v_gene: TRBV4-3
d_gene: .
j_gene: TRBJ1-3
CDR3aa: CASSQDTGSGNTIYF
CDR3nt: TGCGCCAGCAGCCAAGATACCGGCAGTGGAAACACCATATATTTT

abundance: .
v_gene: TRBV19
d_gene: TRBD1
j_gene: TRBJ2-1
CDR3aa: CATKNPGQGGNEQFF
CDR3nt: TGTGCCACCAAAAATCCGGGACAGGGGGGCAATGAGCAGTTCTTC

abundance: few
v_gene: TRBV11-3
d_gene: TRBD1
j_gene: TRBJ1-2
CDR3aa: CASSLEGQGTHAF
CDR3nt: TGTGCCAGCAGCTTAGAGGGACAGGGGACCCATGCCTTC

abundance: .
v_gene: TRBV18
d_gene: .
j_gene: TRBJ1-5
CDR3aa: CASSPREGNQPQHF
CDR3nt: TGTGCCAGCTCACCACGTGAGGGGAATCAGCCCCAGCATTTT

abundance: .
v_gene: TRBV6-1
d_gene: .
j_gene: TRBJ1-2
CDR3aa: CASSLWDRGYGYTF
CDR3nt: TGTGCCAGCAGTCTTTGGGACCGAGGGTACGGCTACACCTTC

abundance: .
v_gene: TRBV5-1
d_gene: TRBD1
j_gene: TRBJ2-7
CDR3aa: CASSPGQGLYEQYF
CDR3nt: TGCGCCAGCAGCCCGGGACAGGGCCTCTACGAGCAGTACTTC

abundance: .
v_gene: TRBV13
d_gene: .
j_gene: TRBJ1-2
CDR3aa: CASSLGLGAGGYGYTF
CDR3nt: TGTGCCAGCAGCTTAGGGCTCGGGGCCGGTGGCTATGGCTACACCTTC

abundance: .
v_gene: TRBV5-1
d_gene: TRBD1
j_gene: TRBJ2-5
CDR3aa: CASGDRGAQETQYF
CDR3nt: TGCGCCAGCGGGGACAGGGGGGCACAAGAGACCCAGTACTTC

abundance: .
v_gene: TRBV7-8
d_gene: .
j_gene: TRBJ2-1
CDR3aa: CASTPSRDNEQFF
CDR3nt: TGTGCCAGCACCCCTAGCCGTGACAATGAGCAGTTCTTC

abundance: .
v_gene: TRBV28
d_gene: TRBD1
j_gene: TRBJ2-7
CDR3aa: CASSPVTGSYEQYF
CDR3nt: TGTGCCAGCAGTCCAGTGACAGGGTCCTACGAGCAGTACTTC

abundance: .
v_gene: TRBV27
d_gene: .
j_gene: TRBJ2-2
CDR3aa: CASSFRRARELFF
CDR3nt: TGTGCCAGCAGTTTCCGGCGGGCCAGGGAGCTGTTTTTT

abundance: .
v_gene: TRBV28
d_gene: .
j_gene: TRBJ2-7
CDR3aa: CASSTYEQYF
CDR3nt: TGTGCCAGCAGTACCTACGAGCAGTACTTC

abundance: .
v_gene: TRBV18
d_gene: .
j_gene: TRBJ2-7
CDR3aa: CASSQTRINEQYF
CDR3nt: TGTGCCAGCTCCCAGACTCGGATTAACGAGCAGTACTTC

abundance: .
v_gene: TRBV4-1
d_gene: .
j_gene: TRBJ2-1
CDR3aa: CASSQDLWGTYNEQFF
CDR3nt: TGCGCCAGCAGCCAAGATTTATGGGGGACCTACAATGAGCAGTTCTTC

abundance: once
v_gene: TRBV7-2
d_gene: .
j_gene: TRBJ2-7
CDR3aa: CASSLPAGGTYEQYF
CDR3nt: TGTGCCAGCAGCCTCCCGGCAGGGGGGACTTACGAGCAGTACTTC

abundance: once
v_gene: TRBV5-1
d_gene: TRBD2
j_gene: TRBJ2-7
CDR3aa: CASSPGVRSGRHYEQYF
CDR3nt: TGCGCCAGCAGCCCGGGGGTAAGGAGCGGGAGGCACTACGAGCAGTACTTC

abundance: .
v_gene: TRBV1
d_gene: .
j_gene: TRBJ2-7
CDR3aa: CTSSQEAGGSTYEQYF
CDR3nt: TGCACCAGCAGCCAAGAGGCGGGCGGGAGTACCTACGAGCAGTACTTC

abundance: .
v_gene: TRBV29-1
d_gene: .
j_gene: TRBJ2-5
CDR3aa: CSVEQQETQYF
CDR3nt: TGCAGCGTTGAACAGCAAGAGACCCAGTACTTC